This T cell receptor (beta chain) came from a study of blood T cell repertoires in COVID-19. Study overall: The United States, Italy and Spain were the sources of the acute and convalescent COVID-19 samples.

Original processing methods: The assay estimated nucleated cells by amplifying reference gene primers. Generated by immunoSEQ multiplex PCR, the TCRdb table keeps only in-frame clones and is missing some. D and trimming were read from the DNA, whereas the V and J calls and clone size are those reported in that table. The sample has fewer than 250,000 clones; more than 75% are singletons. Trimming stripped 2 bases from V and 4 bases from J, with 12 bases between. Germline V gene sequence: CDR1 KGHSH, CDR2 LQKENI. This CDR3 has 15 amino acids. Enrollees, 18 to 89 years old, lived in 20 to 25 US areas. Material for sequencing was PBMCs or T cells enriched from blood (not recorded which). The rearrangement joins TRBV18 to TRBJ1-5; a weak D match, TRBD1 (5 bases). The clonotype was recovered from a woman in her forties or fifties with acute COVID-19. CDR3: CASSPEAGWNQPQHF. The CDR3, as DNA: TGTGCCAGCTCACCAGAGGCAGGGTGGAATCAGCCCCAGCATTTT.